This TCR beta chain was observed in a study of identical twins. Study-level results: Beta out-of-frame sequences displayed a weaker excess of sharing between twins. Donors were not followed over many years; analysis was cross-sectional.

V dropped 6 bases and J dropped 1 base, with 13 bases sitting between them. From germline, CDR1 is MGHRA and CDR2 YSYEKL. The CDR3 runs to 15 residues. In TCRdb, the 5' RACE reads were re-called with MiXCR into one record per CDR3 protein. The data contain 250,000 or so distinct CDR3 sequences, 6% to 8% of them singletons. A few counts support this clonotype. Its antigen is still unknown. This sample was shared with a second study, whose subject was yellow fever vaccine responses in identical twins. That source adds: Convergence reportedly seemed to mark part of the twins' vaccine T cell response, with personalization marking the rest.

This TCR came from a woman aged 18-35 years in good health. The genes are TRBV4-1 and TRBJ2-1, with D possibly being TRBD2 (6 bases). Sample: CD8+ T cells sorted from blood. The CDR3 sequence: CASSFERESYNEQFF. The CDR3, as DNA: TGCGCCAGCAGTTTCGAACGGGAGTCCTACAATGAGCAGTTCTTC.